This T cell receptor (beta chain) emerged from a study of blood T cell repertoires in COVID-19. Background on the study: The United States, Italy and Spain were the sources of the acute and convalescent COVID-19 samples. T cells, B-cell-depleted T cells, or PBMCs supplied cDNA or gDNA.

As processed by the authors: Using reference gene primer amplification, nucleated cell counts were estimated. Clones were sequenced by immunoSEQ multiplex PCR, and TCRdb holds only the in-frame ones, with some missing. From that table come the V and J calls and clone size; the DNA was used to work out D and trimming. The sample carries fewer than 300,000 clones, 88% recorded once. V was pared by 6 bases and J by 5 bases, with 13 bases between. The CDR3 is 13 amino acids. CDR1 MNHEY and CDR2 SMNVEV come from the germline V gene (reference sequence). This receptor was taken from a man aged 60 to 69 who had recovered from COVID-19. V gene TRBV27 combines with J gene TRBJ1-2; D is ambiguous. The specimen sequenced was peripheral blood. Here the CDR3 reads CASRFISEYGYTF. The DNA of the CDR3 is TGTGCCAGCAGATTCATATCCGAGTATGGCTACACCTTC.